One and the same sample provided the 20 T cell receptor beta chains below, sequenced in a study of blood T cell repertoires in COVID-19 (dated by TCRdb to 2020 to 2022). Library preparation employed the immunoSEQ multiplex PCR assay. TCRdb's version of the immuneACCESS table is confined to in-frame rearrangements and falls short of the full clone set. An unresolved V gene accounts for under half of the shortfall where checked; the remainder is of unknown origin. The sample profile shows about 240,000 clones; 70% to 90% of them were found once. Roughly 3% of the sample belongs to the ten largest clones. Sequencing used peripheral blood. The source of these receptors is a woman aged 30 to 39 who had recovered from COVID-19.

The chain has TRBV6-2 or TRBV6-3 and TRBJ1-5, with 7 bases aligning to TRBD1. Trimming cost V 4 bases and J 6 bases; bases outside gene matches: 15. CDR3 length: 17 residues. The germline V gene encodes CDR1 MNHEY and CDR2 SVGEGT. In nucleotides, the CDR3 is TGTGCCAGCAGTTCAACCGTACAGGGGATTGGGGGTCAGCCCCAGCATTTT. Its translation is CASSSTVQGIGGQPQHF.

The V call is TRBV21-1, the J call TRBJ2-5; TRBD2 reflects the table's D call only, with no check against the DNA. TRBV21-1 is deemed a pseudogene. The CDR3 consists of 12 residues. In DNA form, the CDR3 reads TGTGCCAGCAGCAAGCCTGGCGGGACCCAGTACTTC. Translating gives CASSKPGGTQYF.

V usage is TRBV6-2 or TRBV6-3 and J usage is TRBJ1-1; the match to TRBD1 covers 11 bases. V lost 6 bases and J lost 6; bases outside the gene matches: 12. The CDR3 covers 16 residues. CDR1 and CDR2 (germline): MNHEY, SVGEGT. The DNA for the CDR3 is TGTGCCAGCAGCCCCCGGGACAGGGGGGTCGGAGCTGAAGCTTTCTTT. Protein: CASSPRDRGVGAEAFF.

J is TRBJ2-7 and V is TRBV29-1, with a weak D call TRBD1 (6 bases). CDR3 size: 15 residues. Trimming cost V 5 bases and J 7 bases, with 24 bases left between them. Germline-derived CDR1 and CDR2 are SQVTM and ANQGSEA. The CDR3 DNA reads as TGCAGCGTTCCCCTTCGACCAGGAACAGGGCAAGAGCAGTACTTC. It is translated as CSVPLRPGTGQEQYF.

Regarding this clone: This specimen includes other DNA sequences encoding the same CDR3. In DNA, the CDR3 is TGTGCCAGCAGCTTGGTCGACAGGGAGAACTATGGCTACACCTTC. Its translation is CASSLVDRENYGYTF. This chain connects TRBV5-6 to TRBJ1-2, with 7 nucleotides matching TRBD1. This CDR3 has 15 residues. The trim removed 0 bases at V and 2 bases at J, leaving 4 bases unmatched. Per the germline V gene, CDR1 is SGHDT and CDR2 is YYEEEE.

The CDR3 coding sequence is TGTGCCAGCAGCACCGATCGACAGGGCCCCTACAATGAGCAGTTCTTC. Amino acids: CASSTDRQGPYNEQFF. V is TRBV7-9 and J is TRBJ2-1; 7 positions agree with TRBD1. Germline lookup yields CDR1 SEHNR and CDR2 FQNEAQ (reference sequence). There are 16 residues in the CDR3. With 5 bases clipped from V and 2 bases from J, the junction kept 9 bases outside the gene matches. The variable domain in full, completed from reference TRBV7-9 and TRBJ2-1, reads DTGVSQNPRHKITKRGQNVTFRCDPISEHNRLYWYRQTLGQGPEFLTYFQNEAQLEKSRLLSDRFSAERPKGSFSTLEIQRTEQGDSAMYLCASSTDRQGPYNEQFFGPGTRLTVL.

The chain couples TRBV19 to TRBJ2-3; possibly TRBD1 for D (6 bases). This CDR3 has 14 residues. Germline assignment: CDR1 LNHDA and CDR2 SQIVND (reference sequence). The V end lost 10 bases, the J end lost 2 bases, and 16 bases lay between the germline ends. The CDR3 loop reads CATTPGVHTDTQYF. The CDR3, as DNA: TGTGCCACCACCCCAGGGGTTCACACAGATACGCAGTATTTT.

The chain is built from TRBV4-2 and TRBJ2-1, with D uncertain. This CDR3 contains 12 residues. Germline-derived CDR1 and CDR2 are LGHNA and YNFKEQ. The V end was cut by 0 bases, the J end by 7 bases, with 4 bases between. CDR3 sequence reads: CASSQDSNEQFF. The CDR3 DNA is TGTGCCAGCAGCCAAGATAGTAATGAGCAGTTCTTC.

Here the CDR3 reads CASTLRDFYTGELFF. CDR3 nucleotides: TGTGCCAGTACTCTCCGGGACTTTTACACCGGGGAGCTGTTTTTT. This chain uses TRBV19 with TRBJ2-2, with TRBD2 as a possible D gene (6 bases). The CDR3 is made up of 15 amino acids. CDR1 and CDR2 from the germline V gene are LNHDA and SQIVND (reference sequence). V lost 7 bases, J lost 3 bases, and 15 bases lay in between.

The rearrangement joins TRBV2 to TRBJ1-4; D possibly corresponds to TRBD1 (5 bases). The CDR3 consists of 11 residues. Between the trimmed V and J ends, which lost 6 bases and 11 bases, there was a span of 10 bases. Per the germline V gene, CDR1 is SNHLY and CDR2 is FYNNEI. Written as DNA, the CDR3 is TGTGCCAGCAGGGACAACAGGAAACTGTTTTTT. Its translation: CASRDNRKLFF.

This clone has a handful of counts. This chain uses TRBV2 with TRBJ1-2; D is undetermined. Germline V gene lookup returns CDR1 SNHLY and CDR2 FYNNEI. The length of the CDR3 is 13 residues. Trimming cost V 3 bases and J 7 bases, with 12 bases left between them. The CDR3 region is CASSESGNAGYTF. The CDR3, as DNA: TGTGCCAGCAGTGAGTCGGGGAATGCTGGCTACACCTTC.

The J gene is TRBJ2-4, the V gene TRBV5-5; TRBD1 might be the D (6 bases). Per germline, CDR1 SGHKS and CDR2 YYEKEE (reference sequence). The CDR3 spans 15 residues. V was clipped by 7 bases and J by 6 bases, with 20 bases between them. As DNA, the CDR3 is TGTGCCAGCGGCGACTGGACCGGACAGACAAACATTCAGTACTTC. It encodes CASGDWTGQTNIQYF.

This chain uses TRBV2 with TRBJ1-2; possibly TRBD1 for D (6 bases). CDR1 is SNHLY and CDR2 is FYNNEI in the germline V gene. The V gene lost 1 base and the J gene lost 3 bases, with 9 bases spanning the gap. This CDR3 is built from 14 residues. The CDR3 nucleotides read TGTGCCAGCAGTGAAGTTCAGGGGTACTATGGCTACACCTTC. Translation: CASSEVQGYYGYTF. Filled out from reference TRBV2 and TRBJ1-2, the complete variable domain reads EPEVTQTPSHQVTQMGQEVILRCVPISNHLYFYWYRQILGQKVEFLVSFYNNEISEKSEIFDDQFSVERPDGSNFTLKIRSTKLEDSAMYFCASSEVQGYYGYTFGSGTRLTVV.

This chain joins TRBV13 and TRBJ2-2, with no clear D. V lost 2 bases and J 0 bases, leaving 7 bases between the germline ends. The germline gives CDR1 PRHDT, CDR2 FYEKMQ (reference sequence). The CDR3 spans 15 residues. CDR3 sequence reads: CASSLYTANTGELFF. CDR3 DNA sequence: TGTGCCAGCAGCTTATACACAGCGAACACCGGGGAGCTGTTTTTT.

This chain uses TRBV10-2 with TRBJ2-5, with TRBD1 matching over 10 bases. The CDR3 totals 18 residues. Per germline, CDR1 WSHSY and CDR2 SAAADI. V dropped 6 bases and J dropped 1; count of bases not matched to a gene: 14. CDR3 sequence: CASRTGTGVGDLQETQYF. The CDR3, as DNA: TGCGCCAGCAGAACCGGGACAGGGGTCGGGGACCTCCAAGAGACCCAGTACTTC.

The chain links TRBV19 to TRBJ2-7; the match to TRBD1 covers 9 bases. The trim removed 5 bases at V and 2 bases at J, leaving 4 bases unmatched. The length of the CDR3 is 14 residues. Germline V gives CDR1 LNHDA, CDR2 SQIVND (reference sequence). The CDR3 here is CASSLRQGAYEQYF. CDR3 DNA sequence: TGTGCCAGTAGTCTGAGACAGGGGGCCTACGAGCAGTACTTC.

The genes are TRBV4-1 and TRBJ2-2; D possibly corresponds to TRBD1 (6 bases). CDR1 and CDR2 (germline): MGHRA, YSYEKL. This CDR3 has 17 residues. Trimming cost V 4 bases and J 7 bases, with 22 bases left between them. CDR3 amino acids: CASSLTLTGWPDGELFF. The CDR3 nucleotides are TGCGCCAGCAGCCTTACATTAACAGGGTGGCCGGACGGGGAGCTGTTTTTT.

CDR3 in DNA: TGTGCCAGCAGTTTATTTGGACAGGGCGCTGAAGCTTTCTTT. Its protein is CASSLFGQGAEAFF. The chain links TRBV27 to TRBJ1-1, with TRBD1 matching 8 bases. V shed 1 base and J 6 bases; nucleotides not matched to a gene: 4. CDR1 is MNHEY, CDR2 SMNVEV, per germline (reference sequence). The CDR3 is 14 residues long.

V is TRBV2 and J is TRBJ1-2; D unresolved. Germline V lookup: CDR1 SNHLY, CDR2 FYNNEI. The CDR3 loop spans 14 amino acids. Trimming cost V 5 bases and J 3 bases, with 13 bases left between them. In nucleotides, the CDR3 is TGTGCCAGCAGTCCATTCACGACACACTATGGCTACACCTTC. As protein: CASSPFTTHYGYTF.

The DNA for the CDR3 is TGTGCCAGTAGACAGGGAGGGGATAATTCACCCCTCCACTTT. Protein product: CASRQGGDNSPLHF. The rearrangement links TRBV19 to TRBJ1-6; possibly TRBD1 for D (6 bases). The CDR3 loop spans 14 amino acids. Looked up from germline, CDR1 is LNHDA and CDR2 is SQIVND (reference sequence). The V and J ends lost 6 bases and 5 bases respectively, with 11 bases between them. Full variable domain (remainder filled in from reference TRBV19 and TRBJ1-6): DGGITQSPKYLFRKEGQNVTLSCEQNLNHDAMYWYRQDPGQGLRLIYYSQIVNDFQKGDIAEGYSVSREKKESFPLTVTSAQKNPTAFYLCASRQGGDNSPLHFGNGTRLTVT.